These 26 T cell receptor beta chains share one sample of origin, sequenced in a study of T cells in Graves' hyperthyroidism and ophthalmopathy. Amplification yielded TCR beta CDR3 regions, with RNA transcripts as the source. The TCR CDR3 first-round RT-PCR relied on the HTBI primer set. TCRdb fed the multiplex PCR reads into MiXCR, producing one record per CDR3 protein. In the table there are about 570,000 distinct CDR3 sequences, around 42% of which are singletons. Sequenced: peripheral blood or thyroid tissue (not recorded which). The source is an adult woman with Graves' disease, either hyperthyroidism or ophthalmopathy (not recorded which).

This clonotype was recorded many times. The rearrangement uses TRBV12-3 or TRBV12-4 and TRBJ2-7; D tentatively reads TRBD1 or TRBD2 (6 bases each). Trimming took off 5 bases at V and 9 bases at J, with 17 bases between the two ends. CDR3 length: 13 amino acids. The CDR3 coding sequence is TGTGCCAGCAGTCCCTGGGGGGCGCTTGGGCAGTACTTC. Translation: CASSPWGALGQYF.

V gene TRBV9 combines with J gene TRBJ1-5; D uncertain. Trimming pared 4 bases from V and 1 base from J, leaving 9 bases between. Germline-derived CDR1 and CDR2 are SGDLS and YYNGEE. The CDR3 consists of 14 residues. The CDR3 DNA reads TGTGCCAGCAGCCCACGGGCCAGCAATCAGCCCCAGCATTTT. Its protein is CASSPRASNQPQHF.

In its sample, this clonotype was seen a few times. The chain combines TRBV10-3 with TRBJ2-7; no clear D. The CDR3 covers 14 residues. Germline values: CDR1 ENHRY, CDR2 SYGVKD. Deletions cut 6 bases from V and 0 bases from J, with 12 bases between. CDR3: CAISGSSGSYEQYF. CDR3 nucleotide sequence: TGTGCCATCAGCGGCAGCTCCGGCTCCTACGAGCAGTACTTC.

The chain uses TRBV29-1 and TRBJ1-3; a weak D match, TRBD1 (5 bases). This CDR3 comprises 11 residues. Trimming removed 8 bases at V and 4 bases at J, with 9 bases between. Germline CDR1 SQVTM, CDR2 ANQGSEA. The CDR3 bases are TGCAGCCCCGGGGGAGGAAACACCATATATTTT. Its protein is CSPGGGNTIYF.

This chain connects TRBV9 to TRBJ1-2, with D maybe TRBD1 (5 bases). This CDR3 has 13 amino acids. Germline CDR1 and CDR2: SGDLS and YYNGEE. The V and J ends lost 3 bases and 8 bases respectively, with 14 bases between them. The CDR3 loop reads CASSAGGTGGYTF. CDR3 bases: TGTGCCAGCAGCGCCGGGGGTACTGGGGGCTACACCTTC.

The chain combines TRBV2 with TRBJ1-2, with a tentative D call TRBD1 (6 bases). This CDR3 is 14 amino acids long. Germline-derived CDR1 and CDR2 are SNHLY and FYNNEI. V lost 6 bases, J lost 2 bases, and 13 bases lay in between. CDR3 in DNA: TGTGCCAGCAGCCAGGGGACGGTGAACTATGGCTACACCTTC. Translated: CASSQGTVNYGYTF.

The chain links TRBV12-3 or TRBV12-4 to TRBJ2-5, with D perhaps TRBD1 or TRBD2 (6 bases each). The CDR3 loop spans 17 amino acids. The germline V and J ends were trimmed by 6 bases and 9 bases, with 29 bases remaining between them. The CDR3: CASSRFRGGVGNQPQYF. The CDR3, as DNA: TGTGCCAGCAGCCGTTTCAGGGGAGGCGTGGGCAATCAGCCCCAGTACTTC.

In this sample, this clonotype turned up a few times. The rearrangement links TRBV5-6 to TRBJ2-7; the match to TRBD1 covers 11 bases. CDR3 length: 13 amino acids. Trimming at V came to 2 bases and at J to 6 bases, leaving 1 base not matched to a gene. CDR1 and CDR2 (germline): SGHDT, YYEEEE. CDR3 nucleotide sequence: TGTGCCAGCAGCTTCGGGACAGGGGGCGAGCAGTACTTC. Its protein product is CASSFGTGGEQYF.

This clonotype was seen more than once but under ten times. A much larger clone lies one base from this, so it may be a read error. The chain uses TRBV5-4 and TRBJ1-4; D possibly corresponds to TRBD1 (5 bases). Trimming removed 1 base at V and 8 bases at J, with 21 bases between. CDR3 length: 17 amino acids. Germline CDR1 and CDR2: SGHNT and YYREEE (reference sequence). The CDR3 spells CASSLIWRGRGEEKLFF. The DNA of the CDR3 is TGTGCCAGCAGCTTGATTTGGAGGGGCCGGGGAGAGGAAAAACTGTTTTTT.

In its sample, this clonotype was seen a few times. The V and J genes are TRBV27 and TRBJ2-7; the match to TRBD2 covers 7 bases. Germline V gene data show CDR1 as MNHEY and CDR2 as SMNVEV (reference sequence). This CDR3 has 16 amino acids. Germline trimming cut 5 bases from V and 3 bases from J; bases unmatched to any gene: 13. DNA for the CDR3: TGTGCCAGCAGTCCCCTGGCGGGGAGGGAGGACTACGAGCAGTACTTC. Its protein is CASSPLAGREDYEQYF.

This chain connects TRBV7-6 to TRBJ2-2; D call uncertain. The CDR3 spans 16 residues. The V gene lost 6 bases and the J gene lost 3 bases, with 17 bases spanning the gap. The V gene's germline CDR1 is SGHVS and CDR2 FNYEAQ. CDR3: CASSARTGSDTGELFF. CDR3 sequence (DNA): TGTGCCAGCAGTGCTAGAACGGGTTCGGACACCGGGGAGCTGTTTTTT.

This clonotype was found many times. The CDR3 sequence is CASSNGQVGFYGYTF. CDR3 DNA: TGTGCCAGCAGCAACGGACAAGTCGGATTTTATGGCTACACCTTC. V gene TRBV7-2 combines with J gene TRBJ1-2, with a possible D match to TRBD1 (5 bases). Trimming took off 5 bases at V and 5 bases at J, with 18 bases between the two ends. Germline CDR1 SGHTA, CDR2 FQGNSA. The CDR3 consists of 15 residues.

This clonotype occurred many times. This sequence joins TRBV4-1 and TRBJ1-5; TRBD1 might be the D (6 bases). The CDR3 length is 15 residues. Germline CDR1 is MGHRA and CDR2 is YSYEKL. V lost 0 bases and J lost 4, with 10 bases in between. CDR3 amino acids: CASSQDRTVNQPQHF. Written as DNA, the CDR3 is TGCGCCAGCAGCCAAGATAGGACAGTGAATCAGCCCCAGCATTTT.

This chain connects TRBV10-3 to TRBJ1-2, with a possible D match to TRBD1 (5 bases). V was pared by 5 bases and J by 8 bases, with 15 bases between. This CDR3 spans 13 amino acids. CDR1 ENHRY and CDR2 SYGVKD come from the germline V gene. CDR3: CAISSEGRDGYTF. The CDR3 coding sequence is TGTGCCATCAGTTCCGAGGGGCGAGACGGCTACACCTTC.

With respect to this clonotype: This could be a read error, since a much larger clone is one nucleotide away. The CDR3, as DNA: TGCGCCAGCATCGGCCCCAATCAGCCCCAGCATTTT. The encoded protein is CASIGPNQPQHF. This chain links TRBV5-1 with TRBJ1-5; D is uncertain. Deletions cut 6 bases from V and 3 bases from J, with 7 bases between. The germline V gene encodes CDR1 SGHRS and CDR2 YFSETQ. The CDR3 runs 12 residues.

For this clonotype: A much bigger clone sits one base away, suggesting this may be a read error. This CDR3 fails to terminate in the conserved phenylalanine or tryptophan, so it likely reflects a read error. The rearrangement links TRBV7-2 to TRBJ2-7, with D hard to call. Germline CDR1 reads SGHTA; CDR2 reads FQGNSA. V gave up 4 bases and J gave up 2 bases, with 9 bases separating them. The CDR3 is 13 residues long. The CDR3 loop is CASSSTRPYEQYL. The CDR3 DNA reads as TGTGCCAGCAGCTCTACCCGCCCCTACGAGCAGTACCTC.

With regard to this clonotype: It may be a read error: a sequence one base away is much more abundant. Because it lacks the conserved phenylalanine or tryptophan at the end, this CDR3 is likely a read error. The rearrangement joins TRBV5-1 to TRBJ2-7, with 7 bases that match TRBD1. V shed 2 bases and J 0 bases; nucleotides not matched to a gene: 11. The CDR3 length is 17 residues. Germline CDR1 reads SGHRS; CDR2 reads YFSETQ. The CDR3 region is CASSLWAPRGTSYEQYL. The DNA for the CDR3 is TGCGCCAGCAGCTTATGGGCGCCCAGGGGGACCTCCTACGAGCAGTACCTC.

The V gene is TRBV7-8, the J gene TRBJ1-6; D is unresolved. Trimming stripped 7 bases from V and 2 bases from J, with 12 bases between. This CDR3 has 15 amino acids. Germline V gene lookup returns CDR1 SGHVS and CDR2 FQNEAQ. The CDR3 reads CASTRLQAYNSPLHF. CDR3 DNA: TGTGCCAGCACGCGACTGCAGGCCTATAATTCACCCCTCCACTTT.

This clonotype was picked up a small number of times. At one boundary the junction diverges from the germline segment, which might be a read error. The CDR3 bases are TGTGCCATGAGTGACACTTACGAGCAGTACTTC. Its translation: CAMSDTYEQYF. The chain carries TRBV10-3 and TRBJ2-7; no clear D. The CDR3 loop spans 11 amino acids. CDR1 and CDR2 from the germline V gene are ENHRY and SYGVKD.

This clonotype was counted between two and nine times. A much larger clone lies one base from this, so it may be a read error. The chain joins TRBV12-3 or TRBV12-4 to TRBJ2-7; D perhaps matches TRBD2 (6 bases). The CDR3 length is 13 residues. The CDR3 reads CASTPGDSYGQYF. The CDR3, as DNA: TGTGCCAGCACACCTGGGGACTCCTACGGGCAGTACTTC.

The chain's CDR3 is CASSLSTIQDEQYF. The CDR3 nucleotides read TGTGCCAGCAGCTTAAGCACGATCCAGGATGAGCAGTACTTC. The chain joins TRBV13 to TRBJ2-7; D unclear. The V end lost 2 bases, the J end lost 7 bases, and 15 bases lay between the germline ends. CDR1 PRHDT and CDR2 FYEKMQ come from the germline V gene (reference sequence). The CDR3 covers 14 residues.

The rearrangement uses TRBV7-9 and TRBJ2-7; D unresolved. From germline, CDR1 is SEHNR and CDR2 FQNEAQ (reference sequence). The CDR3 runs to 14 residues. Trimming shortened V by 4 bases and J by 7 bases, and 17 bases separated the two germline ends. The CDR3 loop reads CASSSPGRLTEQYF. The CDR3 bases are TGTGCCAGCAGCTCACCGGGCCGACTGACAGAGCAGTACTTC.

This clonotype occurred many times. The chain joins TRBV20-1 to TRBJ2-7; 7 nucleotides match TRBD1. Unmatched junction bases numbered 4, after V lost 6 bases and J lost 2 bases. The CDR3 is 12 residues long. Germline V CDR1 and CDR2: DFQATT, SNEGSKA (reference sequence). The CDR3 DNA follows: TGCAGTGCCGGACAGGAGACCTACGAGCAGTACTTC. Protein product: CSAGQETYEQYF.

This clonotype was found many times. The chain couples TRBV11-2 to TRBJ2-7, with TRBD1 identical over 9 bases. The CDR3 covers 14 residues. The germline V gene encodes CDR1 SGHAT and CDR2 FQNNGV. With V trimmed by 1 base and J by 8 bases, 6 bases remained unmatched. The CDR3, as DNA: TGTGCCAGCAGCTTAGGACGACAGGGGGTCAAGCAGTACTTC. Translation: CASSLGRQGVKQYF.

This clonotype has a count of ten or more. V gene TRBV11-2 combines with J gene TRBJ2-7; D is uncertain. CDR1 and CDR2 (germline): SGHAT, FQNNGV. The length of the CDR3 is 17 residues. The V end was cut by 3 bases, the J end by 0 bases, with 18 bases between. CDR3 nucleotide sequence: TGTGCCAGCAGCTTCGCTCCTACCTACCAAGCCTCCTACGAGCAGTACTTC. Translated, it gives CASSFAPTYQASYEQYF.

This clonotype was observed a few times. The genes are TRBV6-6 and TRBJ2-5, with TRBD2 matching over 9 bases. Looked up from germline, CDR1 is MNHNY and CDR2 is SVGAGI (reference sequence). CDR3 size: 17 residues. V lost 10 bases and J lost 4; bases outside the gene matches: 19. Written as DNA, the CDR3 is TGTGCCAACGATCCCAGTTCGGGGCGGGAGGGCCGAGAGACCCAGTACTTC. Amino acids: CANDPSSGREGRETQYF.